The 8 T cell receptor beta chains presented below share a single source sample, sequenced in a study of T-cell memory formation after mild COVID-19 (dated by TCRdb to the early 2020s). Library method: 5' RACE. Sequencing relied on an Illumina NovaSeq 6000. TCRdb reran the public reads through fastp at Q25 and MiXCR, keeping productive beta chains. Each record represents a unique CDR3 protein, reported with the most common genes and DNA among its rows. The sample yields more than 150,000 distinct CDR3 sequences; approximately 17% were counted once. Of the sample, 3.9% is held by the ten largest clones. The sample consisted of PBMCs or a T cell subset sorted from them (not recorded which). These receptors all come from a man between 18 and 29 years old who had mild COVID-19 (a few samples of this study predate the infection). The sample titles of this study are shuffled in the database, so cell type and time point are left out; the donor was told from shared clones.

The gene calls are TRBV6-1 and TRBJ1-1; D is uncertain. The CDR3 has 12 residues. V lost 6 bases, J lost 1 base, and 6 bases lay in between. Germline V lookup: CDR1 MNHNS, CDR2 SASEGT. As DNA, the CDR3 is TGTGCCAGCAGAATGGGGAACACTGAAGCTTTCTTT. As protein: CASRMGNTEAFF.

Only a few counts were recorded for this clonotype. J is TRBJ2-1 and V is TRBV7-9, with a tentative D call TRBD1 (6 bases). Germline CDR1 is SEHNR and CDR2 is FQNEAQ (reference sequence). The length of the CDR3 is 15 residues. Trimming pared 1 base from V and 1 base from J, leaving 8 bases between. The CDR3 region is CASSLETGSYNEQFF. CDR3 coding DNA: TGTGCCAGCAGCTTAGAGACAGGATCCTACAATGAGCAGTTCTTC. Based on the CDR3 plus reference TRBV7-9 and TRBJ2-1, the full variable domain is DTGVSQNPRHKITKRGQNVTFRCDPISEHNRLYWYRQTLGQGPEFLTYFQNEAQLEKSRLLSDRFSAERPKGSFSTLEIQRTEQGDSAMYLCASSLETGSYNEQFFGPGTRLTVL.

This CDR3 is CARGQRSGTDTQYF. The CDR3 DNA follows: TGTGCCAGAGGACAGAGGAGCGGCACAGATACGCAGTATTTT. The V call is TRBV6-5, the J call TRBJ2-3; D possibly corresponds to TRBD1 (6 bases). The CDR3 runs 14 residues. Germline V gives CDR1 MNHEY, CDR2 SVGAGI. V was pared by 9 bases and J by 1 base, with 14 bases between.

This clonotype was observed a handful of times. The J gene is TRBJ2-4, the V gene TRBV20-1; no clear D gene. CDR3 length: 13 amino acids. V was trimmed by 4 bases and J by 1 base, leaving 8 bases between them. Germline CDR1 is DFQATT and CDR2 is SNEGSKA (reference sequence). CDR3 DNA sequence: TGCAGTGCTAAGGTCGTGGCCAAAAACATTCAGTACTTC. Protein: CSAKVVAKNIQYF.

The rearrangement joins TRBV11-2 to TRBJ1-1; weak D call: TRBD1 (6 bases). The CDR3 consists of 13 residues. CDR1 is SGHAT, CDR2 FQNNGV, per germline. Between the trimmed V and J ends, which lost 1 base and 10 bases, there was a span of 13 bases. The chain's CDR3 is CASSLVEQGRAFF. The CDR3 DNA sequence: TGTGCCAGCAGCTTAGTCGAACAGGGACGAGCTTTCTTT. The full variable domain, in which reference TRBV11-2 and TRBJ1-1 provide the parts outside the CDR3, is EAGVAQSPRYKIIEKRQSVAFWCNPISGHATLYWYQQILGQGPKLLIQFQNNGVVDDSQLPKDRFSAERLKGVDSTLKIQPAKLEDSAVYLCASSLVEQGRAFFGQGTRLTVV.

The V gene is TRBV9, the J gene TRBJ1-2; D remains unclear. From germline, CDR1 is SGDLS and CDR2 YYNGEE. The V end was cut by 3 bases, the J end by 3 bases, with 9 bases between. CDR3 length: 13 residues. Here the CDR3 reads CASSGWNYYGYTF. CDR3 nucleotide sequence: TGTGCCAGCAGCGGGTGGAACTACTATGGCTACACCTTC. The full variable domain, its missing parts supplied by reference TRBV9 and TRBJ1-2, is DSGVTQTPKHLITATGQRVTLRCSPRSGDLSVYWYQQSLDQGLQFLIQYYNGEERAKGNILERFSAQQFPDLHSELNLSSLELGDSALYFCASSGWNYYGYTFGSGTRLTVV.

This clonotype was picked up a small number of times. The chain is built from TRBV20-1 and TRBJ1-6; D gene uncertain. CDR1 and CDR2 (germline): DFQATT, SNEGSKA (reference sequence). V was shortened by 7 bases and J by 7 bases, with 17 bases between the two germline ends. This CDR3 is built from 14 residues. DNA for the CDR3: TGCAGTGTCAGACCCAGTACACCGAATTCACCCCTCCACTTT. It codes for CSVRPSTPNSPLHF.

CDR3 region: CASSYSPDLRGYTF. The CDR3 nucleotides are TGTGCCAGCAGTTACAGTCCTGACTTGCGTGGCTACACCTTC. This chain links TRBV6-5 with TRBJ1-2, with D unresolved. The germline CDR1 and CDR2 sequences are MNHEY and SVGAGI. The germline V and J ends were trimmed by 2 bases and 7 bases, with 14 bases remaining between them. This CDR3 has 14 amino acids.